The TCR beta chain under discussion was sequenced for a study of T cells in Graves' hyperthyroidism and ophthalmopathy. General observations from the study: Blood shared most expanded thyroid clonotypes above 0.001.

The diagnostic basis comprised clinical symptoms, serum thyroxine and TRAb, thyroid ultrasound and orbital computed tomography. Amplified regions were TCR beta CDR3 sequences from RNA transcripts. When the TCR CDR3 underwent first-round RT-PCR, the HTBI primer set was used. TCRdb processed the multiplex PCR reads anew with MiXCR; each CDR3 protein has one entry. Of 200,000 to 250,000 distinct CDR3 sequences listed, about a sixth are singletons. CDR3 length equals 14 residues. Trimming left V 3 bases short and J 0 bases short, with 11 bases between. The germline CDR1 and CDR2 sequences are DFQATT and SNEGSKA (reference sequence). This clonotype was detected a few times. Its antigen is as yet unknown.

This clonotype was obtained from a woman aged 45-65 years with Graves' hyperthyroidism. V and J are TRBV20-1 and TRBJ1-1; D is undetermined. Sequenced: blood. Written as DNA, the CDR3 is TGCAGTGCTAGTATTGGACCTATGAACACTGAAGCTTTCTTT. It yields the protein CSASIGPMNTEAFF.